This is a list of T cell receptor beta chains from one sample in a study of regulatory T cells in long-lasting Graves disease. TCRdb reprocessed the multiplex PCR reads via MiXCR and lists one record per CDR3 protein. The sample shows more than 450,000 distinct CDR3 sequences, about 12% of them seen only once. The sample was also linked to a second study, of T cells in Graves' hyperthyroidism and ophthalmopathy.

Sample: peripheral blood mononuclear cells (PBMCs), taken at new diagnosis, from a patient treated with antithyroid drugs. These receptors were taken from a woman between 25 and 40 years old with Graves disease. CDR3s include the opening cysteine and the closing phenylalanine or tryptophan. Each record gives: clone size, J gene, V gene, D gene, CDR3 protein, CDR3 DNA. D genes are given only for firm matches. Clone size is given for some rows only: seen once, a few or many times, or a class if the clone is expanded.

clone_size: few; j_call: TRBJ1-5; v_call: TRBV19; d_call: TRBD1; cdr3_aa: CASSIGTGINQPQHF; cdr3_nt: TGTGCCAGTAGTATTGGGACAGGGATAAATCAGCCCCAGCATTTT
clone_size: many; j_call: TRBJ2-5; v_call: TRBV27; d_call: .; cdr3_aa: CASSPDLLTQYF; cdr3_nt: TGTGCCAGCAGTCCGGACCTTTTGACCCAGTACTTC
clone_size: .; j_call: TRBJ1-2; v_call: TRBV27; d_call: TRBD1; cdr3_aa: CASSSWTGSSRDGYTF; cdr3_nt: TGTGCCAGCAGTTCCTGGACAGGGAGTAGTCGTGATGGCTACACCTTC
clone_size: many; j_call: TRBJ1-4; v_call: TRBV11-2; d_call: TRBD1; cdr3_aa: CASSSGIDREGEKLFF; cdr3_nt: TGTGCCAGCAGCTCCGGAATCGACAGGGAGGGTGAAAAACTGTTTTTT
clone_size: many; j_call: TRBJ2-1; v_call: TRBV11-2; d_call: TRBD2; cdr3_aa: CASSLVPGGPDEQFF; cdr3_nt: TGTGCCAGCAGCTTAGTCCCGGGAGGGCCTGATGAGCAGTTCTTC
clone_size: many; j_call: TRBJ2-5; v_call: TRBV5-1; d_call: TRBD2; cdr3_aa: CASSLERGRETQYF; cdr3_nt: TGCGCCAGCAGCTTGGAGCGGGGAAGGGAGACCCAGTACTTC
clone_size: few; j_call: TRBJ2-1; v_call: TRBV9; d_call: .; cdr3_aa: CASSVIPAGNEQFF; cdr3_nt: TGTGCCAGCAGCGTAATACCGGCCGGCAATGAGCAGTTCTTC
clone_size: few; j_call: TRBJ2-1; v_call: TRBV19; d_call: TRBD2; cdr3_aa: CASSYGTSGNGVDEQFF; cdr3_nt: TGTGCCAGTAGTTACGGGACTAGCGGGAATGGCGTCGATGAGCAGTTCTTC
clone_size: many; j_call: TRBJ2-7; v_call: TRBV18; d_call: .; cdr3_aa: CASSPYTASSYEQYF; cdr3_nt: TGTGCCAGCTCACCCTATACAGCGAGCTCCTACGAGCAGTACTTC
clone_size: .; j_call: TRBJ1-2; v_call: TRBV11-2; d_call: .; cdr3_aa: CASIRDSYGYTF; cdr3_nt: TGTGCCAGCATCAGAGATTCCTATGGCTACACCTTC
clone_size: many; j_call: TRBJ2-2; v_call: TRBV18; d_call: .; cdr3_aa: CASSHDRTDTGELFF; cdr3_nt: TGTGCCAGCTCACACGACAGAACCGACACCGGGGAGCTGTTTTTT
clone_size: few; j_call: TRBJ2-4; v_call: TRBV15; d_call: .; cdr3_aa: CATSRGRRDNKNIQYF; cdr3_nt: TGTGCCACCAGCAGAGGTAGGAGGGACAACAAAAACATTCAGTACTTC
clone_size: many; j_call: TRBJ2-5; v_call: TRBV11-2; d_call: .; cdr3_aa: CASSLVTDQETQYF; cdr3_nt: TGTGCCAGCAGCTTAGTAACGGATCAAGAGACCCAGTACTTC
clone_size: many; j_call: TRBJ2-5; v_call: TRBV2; d_call: .; cdr3_aa: CASSGQDGGETQYF; cdr3_nt: TGTGCCAGCAGTGGACAGGATGGGGGAGAGACCCAGTACTTC
clone_size: many; j_call: TRBJ2-3; v_call: TRBV7-3; d_call: .; cdr3_aa: CASSLQPGAQNTQYF; cdr3_nt: TGTGCCAGCAGCTTACAACCGGGGGCGCAAAATACGCAGTATTTT
clone_size: many; j_call: TRBJ2-5; v_call: TRBV19; d_call: TRBD2; cdr3_aa: CASSIISGRAETQYF; cdr3_nt: TGTGCCAGTAGTATTATAAGCGGGAGGGCAGAGACCCAGTACTTC
clone_size: many; j_call: TRBJ1-2; v_call: TRBV6-1; d_call: TRBD1; cdr3_aa: CASRDHSRTGGNGYTF; cdr3_nt: TGTGCCAGCAGAGACCACTCCAGGACAGGTGGCAATGGCTACACCTTC
clone_size: few; j_call: TRBJ1-1; v_call: TRBV10-3; d_call: .; cdr3_aa: CAISVVQGRVGTEAFF; cdr3_nt: TGTGCCATCAGTGTAGTCCAGGGAAGGGTCGGGACTGAAGCTTTCTTT
clone_size: few; j_call: TRBJ2-1; v_call: TRBV11-1; d_call: TRBD2; cdr3_aa: CASSSTPFGRANEQFF; cdr3_nt: TGTGCCAGCAGCTCCACCCCGTTCGGGAGGGCCAATGAGCAGTTCTTC
clone_size: many; j_call: TRBJ2-7; v_call: TRBV6-5; d_call: .; cdr3_aa: CASSYSRRSFGSYEQYF; cdr3_nt: TGTGCCAGCAGTTACTCGAGAAGGAGCTTCGGCTCCTACGAGCAGTACTTC
clone_size: .; j_call: TRBJ2-7; v_call: TRBV28; d_call: .; cdr3_aa: CAISRFYEQYF; cdr3_nt: TGTGCCATTTCCAGATTCTACGAGCAGTACTTC
clone_size: .; j_call: TRBJ2-1; v_call: TRBV20-1; d_call: TRBD2; cdr3_aa: CSATPGLAGGDNEQFF; cdr3_nt: TGCAGTGCTACACCGGGACTAGCGGGAGGAGACAATGAGCAGTTCTTC
clone_size: many; j_call: TRBJ1-1; v_call: TRBV28; d_call: TRBD1; cdr3_aa: CAIYRGPGMNTEAFF; cdr3_nt: TGTGCCATCTACAGGGGGCCGGGGATGAACACTGAAGCTTTCTTT
clone_size: .; j_call: TRBJ2-7; v_call: TRBV7-2; d_call: .; cdr3_aa: CASSPDGATIYEQYF; cdr3_nt: TGTGCCAGCAGCCCAGACGGGGCTACGATCTACGAGCAGTACTTC
clone_size: many; j_call: TRBJ2-4; v_call: TRBV20-1; d_call: TRBD1; cdr3_aa: CSARKTGPGNIQYF; cdr3_nt: TGCAGTGCTAGGAAGACAGGGCCCGGAAACATTCAGTACTTC
clone_size: many; j_call: TRBJ2-5; v_call: TRBV11-2; d_call: TRBD2; cdr3_aa: CASSMGLPKETQYF; cdr3_nt: TGTGCCAGCAGCATGGGACTACCAAAAGAGACCCAGTACTTC
clone_size: many; j_call: TRBJ1-2; v_call: TRBV3-1; d_call: .; cdr3_aa: CASSQVVSAPGYTF; cdr3_nt: TGTGCCAGCAGCCAAGTGGTAAGCGCCCCTGGCTACACCTTC
clone_size: many; j_call: TRBJ2-1; v_call: TRBV5-1; d_call: TRBD2; cdr3_aa: CASSYDSGGEFF; cdr3_nt: TGCGCCAGCAGCTACGATAGCGGGGGAGAGTTCTTC
clone_size: few; j_call: TRBJ1-5; v_call: TRBV19; d_call: .; cdr3_aa: CASSIDFGFTQPQHF; cdr3_nt: TGTGCCAGTAGTATAGATTTTGGATTCACTCAGCCCCAGCATTTT
clone_size: many; j_call: TRBJ1-5; v_call: TRBV20-1; d_call: .; cdr3_aa: CSARETTGQPQHF; cdr3_nt: TGCAGTGCTAGAGAAACGACGGGTCAGCCCCAGCATTTT
clone_size: many; j_call: TRBJ2-7; v_call: TRBV7-9; d_call: .; cdr3_aa: CASSLMGTASYEQYF; cdr3_nt: TGTGCCAGCAGCTTAATGGGGACTGCCTCCTACGAGCAGTACTTC
clone_size: .; j_call: TRBJ1-6; v_call: TRBV5-1; d_call: TRBD1; cdr3_aa: CASSLDPGTGGNNSPLHF; cdr3_nt: TGCGCCAGCAGCTTGGATCCGGGGACAGGGGGCAATAATTCACCCCTCCACTTT
clone_size: .; j_call: TRBJ1-2; v_call: TRBV19; d_call: .; cdr3_aa: CASSRPRGRGYGYTF; cdr3_nt: TGTGCCAGTAGCCGCCCTCGAGGCAGGGGCTATGGCTACACCTTC
clone_size: many; j_call: TRBJ1-1; v_call: TRBV3-1; d_call: .; cdr3_aa: CASSQWGDGGRAEAFF; cdr3_nt: TGTGCCAGCAGCCAATGGGGCGATGGGGGGCGAGCTGAAGCTTTCTTT
clone_size: few; j_call: TRBJ1-1; v_call: TRBV7-3; d_call: TRBD1; cdr3_aa: CASSLRDREDTEAFF; cdr3_nt: TGTGCCAGCAGCCTCCGGGACAGGGAGGACACTGAAGCTTTCTTT
clone_size: many; j_call: TRBJ2-1; v_call: TRBV11-2; d_call: .; cdr3_aa: CASGGDRYNEQFF; cdr3_nt: TGTGCCAGTGGGGGGGACAGATACAATGAGCAGTTCTTC
clone_size: .; j_call: TRBJ2-5; v_call: TRBV10-3; d_call: .; cdr3_aa: CAISESQLVQYF; cdr3_nt: TGTGCCATCAGTGAGTCACAGTTGGTCCAGTACTTC
clone_size: .; j_call: TRBJ2-7; v_call: TRBV7-9; d_call: TRBD2; cdr3_aa: CASSLDGLAGFNYEQYF; cdr3_nt: TGTGCCAGCAGCTTAGACGGGCTAGCGGGATTCAACTACGAGCAGTACTTC
clone_size: .; j_call: TRBJ2-1; v_call: TRBV20-1; d_call: TRBD1; cdr3_aa: CSASPLLRDRASSYNEQFF; cdr3_nt: TGCAGTGCTAGTCCCCTTCTTCGGGACAGGGCGAGCTCCTACAATGAGCAGTTCTTC
clone_size: many; j_call: TRBJ1-6; v_call: TRBV2; d_call: .; cdr3_aa: CASSETPGSNSPLHF; cdr3_nt: TGTGCCAGCAGTGAAACGCCGGGGAGTAATTCACCCCTCCACTTT
clone_size: .; j_call: TRBJ2-7; v_call: TRBV12-3/TRBV12-4; d_call: TRBD2; cdr3_aa: CASSFSGSNEQYF; cdr3_nt: TGTGCCAGCAGTTTCAGCGGGAGCAACGAGCAGTACTTC
clone_size: many; j_call: TRBJ2-5; v_call: TRBV11-3; d_call: .; cdr3_aa: CASSLTLPDGSETQYF; cdr3_nt: TGTGCCAGCAGCTTAACCCTCCCGGACGGTAGCGAGACCCAGTACTTC
clone_size: .; j_call: TRBJ2-7; v_call: TRBV7-2; d_call: .; cdr3_aa: CASSPTRGGYEQYF; cdr3_nt: TGTGCCAGCAGCCCAACGAGAGGGGGCTACGAGCAGTACTTC
clone_size: many; j_call: TRBJ2-1; v_call: TRBV6-5; d_call: TRBD2; cdr3_aa: CASSYSGLPGRRRRNEQFF; cdr3_nt: TGTGCCAGCAGTTACTCGGGACTACCGGGACGGAGGAGGAGGAATGAGCAGTTCTTC
clone_size: few; j_call: TRBJ2-7; v_call: TRBV20-1; d_call: TRBD1; cdr3_aa: CSARDITGGRHEQYF; cdr3_nt: TGCAGTGCTAGAGATATCACAGGGGGAAGGCACGAGCAGTACTTC